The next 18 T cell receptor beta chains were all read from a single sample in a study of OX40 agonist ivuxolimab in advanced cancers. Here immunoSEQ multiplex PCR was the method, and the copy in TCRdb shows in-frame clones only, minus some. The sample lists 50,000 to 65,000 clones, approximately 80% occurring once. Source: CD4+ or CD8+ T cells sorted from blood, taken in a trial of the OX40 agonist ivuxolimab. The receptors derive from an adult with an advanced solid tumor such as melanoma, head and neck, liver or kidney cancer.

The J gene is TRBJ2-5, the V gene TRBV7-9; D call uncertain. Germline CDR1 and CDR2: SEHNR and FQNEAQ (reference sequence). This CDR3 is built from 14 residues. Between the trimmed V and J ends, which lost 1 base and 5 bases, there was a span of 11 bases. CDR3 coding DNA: TGTGCCAGCAGCTTAGTTCCTAGGATGGAGACCCAGTACTTC. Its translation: CASSLVPRMETQYF.

CDR3 DNA: TGTGCCAGTAGGGGGGTGTCCTACGAGCAGTACTTC. Encoded protein: CASRGVSYEQYF. The V call is TRBV19, the J call TRBJ2-7; D may match TRBD1 or TRBD2 (5 bases each). Trimming removed 6 bases at V and 1 base at J, with 7 bases between. CDR1 and CDR2 (germline): LNHDA, SQIVND (reference sequence). The length of the CDR3 is 12 residues. Full variable domain (rest looked up from reference TRBV19 and TRBJ2-7): DGGITQSPKYLFRKEGQNVTLSCEQNLNHDAMYWYRQDPGQGLRLIYYSQIVNDFQKGDIAEGYSVSREKKESFPLTVTSAQKNPTAFYLCASRGVSYEQYFGPGTRLTVT.

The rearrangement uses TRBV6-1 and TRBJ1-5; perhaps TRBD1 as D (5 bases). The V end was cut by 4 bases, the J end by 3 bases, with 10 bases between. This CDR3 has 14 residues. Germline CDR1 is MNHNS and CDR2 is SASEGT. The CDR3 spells CASSAQAFNQPQHF. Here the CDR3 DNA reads TGTGCCAGCAGTGCACAGGCGTTCAATCAGCCCCAGCATTTT.

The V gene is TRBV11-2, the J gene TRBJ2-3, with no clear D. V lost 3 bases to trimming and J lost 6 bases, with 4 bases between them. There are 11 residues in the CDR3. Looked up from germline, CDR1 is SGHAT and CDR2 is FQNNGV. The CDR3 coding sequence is TGTGCCAGCAGCTTGTCGGATACGCAGTATTTT. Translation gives CASSLSDTQYF.

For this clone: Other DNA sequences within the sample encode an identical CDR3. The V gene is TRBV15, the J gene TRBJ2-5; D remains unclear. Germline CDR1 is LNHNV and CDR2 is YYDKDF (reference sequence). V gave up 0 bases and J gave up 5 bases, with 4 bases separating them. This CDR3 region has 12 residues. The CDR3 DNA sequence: TGTGCCACCAGCAGAGATCGGGAGACCCAGTACTTC. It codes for CATSRDRETQYF. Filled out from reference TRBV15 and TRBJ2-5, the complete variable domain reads DAMVIQNPRYQVTQFGKPVTLSCSQTLNHNVMYWYQQKSSQAPKLLFHYYDKDFNNEADTPDNFQSRRPNTSFCFLDIRSPGLGDTAMYLCATSRDRETQYFGPGTRLLVL.

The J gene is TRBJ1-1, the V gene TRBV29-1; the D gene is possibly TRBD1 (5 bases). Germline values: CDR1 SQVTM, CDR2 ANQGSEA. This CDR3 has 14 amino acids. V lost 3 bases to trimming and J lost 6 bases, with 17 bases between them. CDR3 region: CSVDNGDERPEAFF. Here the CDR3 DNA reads TGCAGCGTTGACAACGGGGACGAGAGGCCTGAAGCTTTCTTT.

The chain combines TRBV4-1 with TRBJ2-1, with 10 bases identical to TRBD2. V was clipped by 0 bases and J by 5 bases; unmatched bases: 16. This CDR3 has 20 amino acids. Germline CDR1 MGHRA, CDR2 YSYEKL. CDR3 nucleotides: TGCGCCAGCAGCCAAGATAGTCTTCGTCTTCGGACTAGCGGTGACAATGAGCAGTTCTTC. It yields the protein CASSQDSLRLRTSGDNEQFF.

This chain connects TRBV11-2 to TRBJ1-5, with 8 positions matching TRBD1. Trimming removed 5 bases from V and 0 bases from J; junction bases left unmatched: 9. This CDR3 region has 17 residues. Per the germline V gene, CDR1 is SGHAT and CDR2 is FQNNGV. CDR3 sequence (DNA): TGTGCCAGCAGCAGGGGGACAGGATTCTATAGCAATCAGCCCCAGCATTTT. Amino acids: CASSRGTGFYSNQPQHF.

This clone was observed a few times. This CDR3 is CATSRQGPSYGYTF. CDR3 DNA: TGTGCCACCAGCAGGCAGGGTCCCAGCTATGGCTACACCTTC. The genes are TRBV15 and TRBJ1-2, with D tentatively TRBD1 (5 bases). CDR1 is LNHNV, CDR2 YYDKDF, per germline (reference sequence). V was pared by 3 bases and J by 4 bases, with 12 bases between. The CDR3 is made up of 14 amino acids.

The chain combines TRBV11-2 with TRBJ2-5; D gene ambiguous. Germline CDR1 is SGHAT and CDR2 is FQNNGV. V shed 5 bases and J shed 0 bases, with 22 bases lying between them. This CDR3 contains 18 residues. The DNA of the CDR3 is TGTGCCAGCAGCCTCAGCCCGGGTTCTCAAACGTACCAAGAGACCCAGTACTTC. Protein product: CASSLSPGSQTYQETQYF.

CDR3 region: CASSGTGGTDTQYF. CDR3 bases: TGTGCCAGCAGTGGGACAGGGGGCACAGATACGCAGTATTTT. The chain links TRBV6-4 to TRBJ2-3, with 9 bases aligning to TRBD1. This CDR3 is 14 amino acids long. Germline CDR1 reads MRHNA; CDR2 reads SNTAGT. Trimming at V came to 4 bases and at J to 1 base, leaving 0 bases not matched to a gene.

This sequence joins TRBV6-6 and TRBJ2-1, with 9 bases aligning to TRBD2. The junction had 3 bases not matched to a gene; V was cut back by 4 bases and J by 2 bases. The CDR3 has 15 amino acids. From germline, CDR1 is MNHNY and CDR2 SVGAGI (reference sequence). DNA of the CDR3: TGTGCCAGCAGTTCTAGCGGGGCTACCTACAATGAGCAGTTCTTC. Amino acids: CASSSSGATYNEQFF.

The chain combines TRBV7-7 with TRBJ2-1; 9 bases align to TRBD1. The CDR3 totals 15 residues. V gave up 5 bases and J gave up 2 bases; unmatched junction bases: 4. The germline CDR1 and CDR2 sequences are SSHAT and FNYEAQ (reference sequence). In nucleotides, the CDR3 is TGTGCCAGCAGCCCGGGACAGGGAACCTACAATGAGCAGTTCTTC. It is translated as CASSPGQGTYNEQFF.

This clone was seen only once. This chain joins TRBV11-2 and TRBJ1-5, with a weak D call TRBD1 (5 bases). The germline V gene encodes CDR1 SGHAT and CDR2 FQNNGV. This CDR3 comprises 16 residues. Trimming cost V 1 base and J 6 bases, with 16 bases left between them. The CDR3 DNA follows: TGTGCCAGCAGCTTAGGTAGCGGGGCGATGTTTCAGCCCCAGCATTTT. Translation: CASSLGSGAMFQPQHF.

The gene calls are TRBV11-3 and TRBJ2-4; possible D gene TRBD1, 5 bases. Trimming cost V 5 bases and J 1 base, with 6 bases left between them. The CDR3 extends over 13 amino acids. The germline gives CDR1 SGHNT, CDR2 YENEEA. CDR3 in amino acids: CASSAGAKNIQYF. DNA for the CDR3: TGTGCCAGCAGCGCAGGGGCCAAAAACATTCAGTACTTC.

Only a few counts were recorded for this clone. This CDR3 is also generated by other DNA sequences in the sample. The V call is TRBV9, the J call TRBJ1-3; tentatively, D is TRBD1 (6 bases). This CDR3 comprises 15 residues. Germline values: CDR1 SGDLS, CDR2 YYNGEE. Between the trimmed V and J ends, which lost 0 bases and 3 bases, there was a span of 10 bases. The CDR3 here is CASSVGRGSGNTIYF. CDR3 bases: TGTGCCAGCAGCGTAGGCAGGGGTAGTGGAAACACCATATATTTT.

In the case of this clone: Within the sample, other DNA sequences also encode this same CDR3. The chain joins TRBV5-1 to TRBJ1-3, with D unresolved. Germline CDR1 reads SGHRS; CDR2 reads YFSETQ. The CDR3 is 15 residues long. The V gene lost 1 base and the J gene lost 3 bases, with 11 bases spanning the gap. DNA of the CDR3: TGCGCCAGCAGCTTGTTAGGGTCAGGTGGAAACACCATATATTTT. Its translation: CASSLLGSGGNTIYF.

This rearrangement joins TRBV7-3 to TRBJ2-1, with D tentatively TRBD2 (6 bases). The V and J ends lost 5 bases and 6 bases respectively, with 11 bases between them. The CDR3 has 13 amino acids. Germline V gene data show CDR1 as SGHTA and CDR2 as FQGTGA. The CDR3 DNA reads TGTGCCAGCAGCGGAGGGACTCTCAATGAGCAGTTCTTC. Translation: CASSGGTLNEQFF.